This TCR beta chain was sequenced in a study of cytotoxic CD8 clonotypes in ibrutinib-treated CLL. Study outcomes and limitations: Collection times varied between progressing and sustained-remission patients.

Some clones are missing from TCRdb's copy, which holds only in-frame ones; the method was immunoSEQ multiplex PCR. The sample holds 150,000 to 200,000 clones, roughly 90% seen once. About this clone: The target antigen is unknown.

The CDR3 consists of 14 residues. V trimming: 10 bases; J trimming: 5 bases; junction bases outside the gene matches: 13. The V gene's germline CDR1 is MDHEN and CDR2 SYDVKM. This specimen was PBMCs, taken at disease progression, from a patient treated with ibrutinib. The receptor was derived from a human donor with chronic lymphocytic leukemia. The rearrangement uses TRBV28 and TRBJ2-5; 7 positions match TRBD1. The CDR3 reads CAIPTGTAEETQYF. DNA for the CDR3: TGTGCCATCCCTACCGGGACAGCGGAGGAGACCCAGTACTTC.